The rows below give T cell receptor beta chains drawn from one sample of a study of multiple sclerosis patients with progressive multifocal leukoencephalopathy. TCRdb keeps only in-frame clones here, not all; method: immunoSEQ multiplex PCR. This repertoire shows roughly 34,000 clones, 75% to 90% found once; its top ten account for about 1.5%. The sequenced sample consisted of PBMCs. The receptors were sampled from a human donor with multiple sclerosis. Both conserved end residues are part of each CDR3. The D gene is left open where the match is weak. Rows may omit the clone size; those that give it use once, few, many or a size class.

size,V,J,D,DNA,CDR3
-,TRBV6-1,TRBJ1-4,-,TGTGCCAGCAGTGAAGTCGGCAGGGTATGGACTAATGAAAAACTGTTTTTT,CASSEVGRVWTNEKLFF
-,TRBV5-6,TRBJ2-2,TRBD2,TGTGCCAGCAGCTCGGCAGGACTAGCGGGAGTAACCGGGGAGCTGTTTTTT,CASSSAGLAGVTGELFF
once,TRBV28,TRBJ1-4,-,TGTGCCAGCAGCCCCCCCGGGGTTGGTGAAAAACTGTTTTTT,CASSPPGVGEKLFF
-,TRBV11-1,TRBJ2-3,TRBD2,TGTGCCAGCAGCTTAGCTAGCGGGAGTACAGATACGCAGTATTTT,CASSLASGSTDTQYF
-,TRBV7-9,TRBJ2-3,TRBD2,TGTGCCAGCTTGGGCGCTAGCGGGAGAATAGATACGCAGTATTTT,CASLGASGRIDTQYF
-,TRBV6-4,TRBJ2-2,-,TGTGCCAGCAGCGCCCTAGGAAGTGGCACCGGGGAGCTGTTTTTT,CASSALGSGTGELFF
-,TRBV6-5,TRBJ1-5,-,TGTGCCAGCAGTGCGGGCGGACCTAGCAATCAGCCCCAGCATTTT,CASSAGGPSNQPQHF
-,TRBV2,TRBJ1-2,-,TGCGCCAGCAGTGGAGTCTTTTTAGGGGGCTATGGCTACACCTTC,CASSGVFLGGYGYTF
once,TRBV5-5,TRBJ1-1,-,TGTGCCAGCAGCCCGGGCGGGGTGAACACTGAAGCTTTCTTT,CASSPGGVNTEAFF
-,TRBV5-4,TRBJ2-4,-,TGTGCCAGCAGCTTGAGTTCGTCGCGTCCAAGAAACATTCAGTACTTC,CASSLSSSRPRNIQYF
once,TRBV5-1,TRBJ1-1,-,TGCGCCAGCAGCTTGGAAGCGGCCCGCTTCACTGAAGCTTTCTTT,CASSLEAARFTEAFF
-,TRBV7-9,TRBJ2-1,-,TGTGCCAGCAGCCCGCGGGACGGAAGCTCCTACAATGAGCAGTTCTTC,CASSPRDGSSYNEQFF
-,TRBV13,TRBJ2-7,-,TGTGCCAGCAGCTTCCTACGTTACGAGCAGTACTTC,CASSFLRYEQYF
once,TRBV29-1,TRBJ1-1,-,TGCAGCGTTATAAACAGGGTTGGGAACACTGAAGCTTTCTTT,CSVINRVGNTEAFF
-,TRBV25-1,TRBJ2-3,TRBD2,TGTGCCAGCAGTGAATCCCGGACTAGCGGGAGAATCACAGATACGCAGTATTTT,CASSESRTSGRITDTQYF
-,TRBV28,TRBJ2-7,TRBD1,TGTGCCAGCAGTCCGGACAGGGAAGGACCCTACGAGCAGTACTTC,CASSPDREGPYEQYF
-,TRBV2,TRBJ1-1,TRBD1,TGTGCCAGCACGGGACAGGAGGTGAACACTGAAGCTTTCTTT,CASTGQEVNTEAFF
-,TRBV12-5,TRBJ2-3,-,TGTGCTAGTGGTTTGGAGTCTCCGCAGTATTTT,CASGLESPQYF
-,TRBV28,TRBJ1-1,-,TGTGCCAGCAGTTTAGCAGGCGCCCCTGAAGCTTTCTTT,CASSLAGAPEAFF
-,TRBV5-1,TRBJ2-3,-,TGCGCCAGCAGCATCCCCGCCGGCACAGATACGCAGTATTTT,CASSIPAGTDTQYF
-,TRBV6-1,TRBJ1-5,TRBD1,TGTGCCAGCAGTTATGCACAGGGGCAGCCCCAGCATTTT,CASSYAQGQPQHF
once,TRBV10-3,TRBJ2-1,TRBD2,TGTGCCATCACCCCTTCCGGGACTAGGGCGAACAATGAGCAGTTCTTC,CAITPSGTRANNEQFF